This T cell receptor beta chain was captured in a study of human T cells and chemical hapten exposure. TCRdb ran MiXCR on the RACE reads and lists one entry per CDR3 protein. The sample lists about 170,000 distinct CDR3 sequences, roughly 26% occurring once. The sample holds a few counts of this clonotype. Time point denoted: patch test 3, about 24 weeks after DPC sensitization. Treatment given: therapeutic diphenylcyclopropenone sensitization with weekly scalp DPC. Donors were 18 to 70-year-old alopecia patients suitable for DPC. This CDR3 spans 14 amino acids. V was clipped by 7 bases and J by 0 bases, with 12 bases between them. Per the germline V gene, CDR1 is SGHTA and CDR2 is FQGNSA.

The sample here was whole blood, taken in connection with sensitization to the hapten diphenylcyclopropenone (DPC). This chain links TRBV7-2 with TRBJ1-1; D perhaps matches TRBD1 (5 bases). This clonotype was obtained from a woman aged 18 to 35 with alopecia areata. Some clones in this sample may be carry-over from other donors' samples. CDR3 residues: CASTQGPLNTEAFF. CDR3 nucleotides: TGTGCCAGCACCCAGGGTCCTCTGAACACTGAAGCTTTCTTT.